The rows below give T cell receptor beta chains drawn from one sample of a study of T cells of healthy individuals. TCRdb reanalysed the 5' RACE reads using MiXCR and keeps one entry per CDR3 protein. Counted here are 85,000 to 100,000 distinct CDR3 sequences, approximately 18% occurring once; the ten biggest clones make up about 6%. Source of these receptors: a human donor in good health. Both conserved end residues are part of each CDR3. The D gene is left open where the match is weak. Clone size, where shown, is once, few, many, or a class for clones that have expanded.

abundance: .; v_gene: TRBV7-3; j_gene: TRBJ2-4; d_gene: .; CDR3aa: CASSSTGGGNIQYF; CDR3nt: TGTGCCAGCAGCTCAACAGGGGGGGGTAACATTCAGTACTTC
abundance: .; v_gene: TRBV23-1; j_gene: TRBJ2-2; d_gene: TRBD2; CDR3aa: CASSLLAGVKYTGELFF; CDR3nt: TGCGCCAGCAGTTTACTAGCGGGAGTTAAGTACACCGGGGAGCTGTTTTTT
abundance: many; v_gene: TRBV28; j_gene: TRBJ2-1; d_gene: TRBD2; CDR3aa: CASGGLASYNEQFF; CDR3nt: TGTGCCAGCGGCGGACTAGCCTCCTACAATGAGCAGTTCTTC
abundance: few; v_gene: TRBV20-1; j_gene: TRBJ2-3; d_gene: TRBD1; CDR3aa: CSAVQDRGATDTQYF; CDR3nt: TGCAGTGCTGTTCAGGACAGGGGGGCCACAGATACGCAGTATTTT
abundance: .; v_gene: TRBV2; j_gene: TRBJ2-1; d_gene: TRBD1; CDR3aa: CVTETGGNYYNEQFF; CDR3nt: TGTGTCACCGAGACAGGGGGTAATTACTACAATGAGCAGTTCTTC
abundance: few; v_gene: TRBV2; j_gene: TRBJ1-1; d_gene: TRBD1; CDR3aa: CASATDRDTEAFF; CDR3nt: TGTGCCAGCGCAACGGACAGGGACACTGAAGCTTTCTTT
abundance: .; v_gene: TRBV14; j_gene: TRBJ2-3; d_gene: .; CDR3aa: CASKRLGDGTDTQYF; CDR3nt: TGTGCCAGCAAAAGGTTAGGCGACGGCACAGATACGCAGTATTTT
abundance: .; v_gene: TRBV11-2; j_gene: TRBJ2-5; d_gene: TRBD1; CDR3aa: CASSPRGQGVQETQYF; CDR3nt: TGTGCCAGCAGCCCTAGGGGACAGGGGGTCCAAGAGACCCAGTACTTC
abundance: .; v_gene: TRBV3-1; j_gene: TRBJ2-2; d_gene: .; CDR3aa: CASSRGLVTGELFF; CDR3nt: TGTGCCAGCAGCAGGGGCTTAGTCACCGGGGAGCTGTTTTTT
abundance: .; v_gene: TRBV20-1; j_gene: TRBJ1-1; d_gene: .; CDR3aa: CSARDGGNTEAFF; CDR3nt: TGCAGTGCTAGAGATGGGGGTAACACTGAAGCTTTCTTT
abundance: .; v_gene: TRBV20-1; j_gene: TRBJ2-1; d_gene: .; CDR3aa: CSASHNEQFF; CDR3nt: TGCAGTGCTAGCCATAATGAGCAGTTCTTC
abundance: many; v_gene: TRBV7-3; j_gene: TRBJ1-1; d_gene: TRBD1; CDR3aa: CASNEGTANTEAFF; CDR3nt: TGTGCCAGCAACGAAGGGACAGCAAACACTGAAGCTTTCTTT
abundance: many; v_gene: TRBV15; j_gene: TRBJ1-2; d_gene: .; CDR3aa: CATSRLGTRGLGYTF; CDR3nt: TGTGCCACCAGCAGGCTTGGGACAAGGGGTTTGGGCTACACCTTC
abundance: .; v_gene: TRBV7-2; j_gene: TRBJ1-5; d_gene: TRBD1; CDR3aa: CASSLVGGGNQPQHF; CDR3nt: TGTGCCAGCAGCTTAGTAGGGGGCGGCAATCAGCCCCAGCATTTT
abundance: many; v_gene: TRBV20-1; j_gene: TRBJ2-5; d_gene: .; CDR3aa: CSASTSSPRGTQYF; CDR3nt: TGCAGTGCTAGTACGTCTTCACCAAGAGGGACCCAGTACTTC
abundance: few; v_gene: TRBV10-3; j_gene: TRBJ2-7; d_gene: .; CDR3aa: CAIRGGGGPYEQYF; CDR3nt: TGTGCCATCAGGGGAGGGGGGGGCCCCTACGAGCAGTACTTC
abundance: few; v_gene: TRBV7-2; j_gene: TRBJ2-2; d_gene: TRBD1; CDR3aa: CASSLQGAVAGELFF; CDR3nt: TGTGCCAGCAGCTTACAGGGGGCGGTGGCCGGGGAGCTGTTTTTT
abundance: many; v_gene: TRBV5-1; j_gene: TRBJ1-4; d_gene: TRBD1; CDR3aa: CASSPEGQGNEKLFF; CDR3nt: TGCGCCAGCAGCCCGGAGGGACAGGGTAATGAAAAACTGTTTTTT
abundance: .; v_gene: TRBV2; j_gene: TRBJ2-5; d_gene: TRBD2; CDR3aa: CASIGEQRGTQYF; CDR3nt: TGTGCCAGCATCGGAGAACAGCGGGGGACCCAGTACTTC
abundance: many; v_gene: TRBV21-1; j_gene: TRBJ2-1; d_gene: .; CDR3aa: CASSKAAQSEQFF; CDR3nt: TGTGCCAGCAGCAAAGCGGCACAGAGTGAGCAGTTCTTC
abundance: .; v_gene: TRBV5-8; j_gene: TRBJ2-5; d_gene: .; CDR3aa: CASSRLRETQYF; CDR3nt: TGTGCCAGCAGCCGACTTAGGGAGACCCAGTACTTC
abundance: few; v_gene: TRBV6-1; j_gene: TRBJ2-5; d_gene: .; CDR3aa: CASSEAWTGGGETQYF; CDR3nt: TGTGCCAGCAGTGAAGCGTGGACAGGAGGAGGGGAGACCCAGTACTTC
abundance: .; v_gene: TRBV7-9; j_gene: TRBJ2-7; d_gene: TRBD1; CDR3aa: CAGSLVSISRDRGYEQYF; CDR3nt: TGTGCCGGCAGCTTAGTATCCATCTCCCGGGACAGGGGCTACGAGCAGTACTTC
abundance: .; v_gene: TRBV6-1; j_gene: TRBJ1-5; d_gene: TRBD1; CDR3aa: CASSRDRSNQPQHF; CDR3nt: TGTGCCAGCAGCCGGGACAGAAGCAATCAGCCCCAGCATTTT
abundance: few; v_gene: TRBV5-1; j_gene: TRBJ2-7; d_gene: TRBD2; CDR3aa: CASSNFPGTNSYEQYF; CDR3nt: TGCGCCAGCAGCAATTTTCCGGGGACTAACTCCTACGAGCAGTACTTC
abundance: few; v_gene: TRBV20-1; j_gene: TRBJ1-5; d_gene: TRBD1; CDR3aa: CSAGTGVGNQPQHF; CDR3nt: TGCAGTGCGGGGACAGGGGTTGGCAATCAGCCCCAGCATTTT
abundance: few; v_gene: TRBV28; j_gene: TRBJ1-6; d_gene: .; CDR3aa: CASIFRTNNSPLHF; CDR3nt: TGTGCCAGCATTTTCAGGACGAATAATTCACCCCTCCACTTT
abundance: few; v_gene: TRBV4-2; j_gene: TRBJ2-1; d_gene: TRBD2; CDR3aa: CASSQRTSGDNEQFF; CDR3nt: TGTGCCAGCAGCCAACGGACTAGCGGGGACAATGAGCAGTTCTTC